Sequencing of this T cell receptor beta chain was carried out in a study of T cell changes during pregnancy in multiple sclerosis. CDR1 and CDR2 (germline): LNHDA, SQIVND (reference sequence). This CDR3 has 16 residues. V shed 5 bases and J 1 base; nucleotides not matched to a gene: 11. Sequencing was performed with immunoSEQ multiplex PCR; in TCRdb, only in-frame clones are kept and a portion is missing. Of fewer than 85,000 clones listed, almost 95% are singletons. The TCR comes from a female donor with multiple sclerosis, enrolled in a pregnancy study. The chain employs TRBV19 and TRBJ2-7; 7 positions agree with TRBD1. The material was peripheral blood, obtained before pregnancy. The CDR3, as DNA: TGTGCCAGTAGTGCAAGGACAGGACGGTTGTCCTACGAGCAGTACTTC. Its protein is CASSARTGRLSYEQYF. Using reference TRBV19 and TRBJ2-7 for the parts outside the CDR3, the full variable domain is DGGITQSPKYLFRKEGQNVTLSCEQNLNHDAMYWYRQDPGQGLRLIYYSQIVNDFQKGDIAEGYSVSREKKESFPLTVTSAQKNPTAFYLCASSARTGRLSYEQYFGPGTRLTVT.